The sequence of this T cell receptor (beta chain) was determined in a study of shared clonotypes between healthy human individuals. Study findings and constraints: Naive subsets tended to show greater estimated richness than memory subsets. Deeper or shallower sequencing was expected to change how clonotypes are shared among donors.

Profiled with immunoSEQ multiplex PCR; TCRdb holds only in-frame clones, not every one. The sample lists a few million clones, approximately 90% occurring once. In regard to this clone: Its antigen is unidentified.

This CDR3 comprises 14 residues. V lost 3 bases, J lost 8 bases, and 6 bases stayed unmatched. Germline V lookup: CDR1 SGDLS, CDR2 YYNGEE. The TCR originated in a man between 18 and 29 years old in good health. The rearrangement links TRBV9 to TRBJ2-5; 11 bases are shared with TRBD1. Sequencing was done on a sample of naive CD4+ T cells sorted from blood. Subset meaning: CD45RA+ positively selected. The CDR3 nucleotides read TGTGCCAGCAGCGGGACAGGGGGCGAATTAACCCAGTACTTC. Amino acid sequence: CASSGTGGELTQYF.